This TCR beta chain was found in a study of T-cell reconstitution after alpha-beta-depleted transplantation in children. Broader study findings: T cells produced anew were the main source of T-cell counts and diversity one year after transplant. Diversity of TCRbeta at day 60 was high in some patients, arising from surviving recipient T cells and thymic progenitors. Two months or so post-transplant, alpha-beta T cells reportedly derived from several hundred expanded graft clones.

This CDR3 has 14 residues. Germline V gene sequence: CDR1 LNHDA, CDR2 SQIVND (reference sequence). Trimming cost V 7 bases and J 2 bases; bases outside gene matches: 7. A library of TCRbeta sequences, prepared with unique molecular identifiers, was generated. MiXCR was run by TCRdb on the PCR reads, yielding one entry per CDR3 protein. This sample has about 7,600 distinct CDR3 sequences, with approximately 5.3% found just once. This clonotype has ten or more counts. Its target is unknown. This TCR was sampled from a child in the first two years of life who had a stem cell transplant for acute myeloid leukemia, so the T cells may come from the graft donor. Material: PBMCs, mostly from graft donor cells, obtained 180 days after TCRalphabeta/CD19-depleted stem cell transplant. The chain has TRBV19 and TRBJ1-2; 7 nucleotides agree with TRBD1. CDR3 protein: CASTPTGTNYGYTF. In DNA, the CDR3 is TGTGCCAGTACCCCGACAGGGACGAACTATGGCTACACCTTC. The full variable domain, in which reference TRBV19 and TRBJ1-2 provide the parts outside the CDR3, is DGGITQSPKYLFRKEGQNVTLSCEQNLNHDAMYWYRQDPGQGLRLIYYSQIVNDFQKGDIAEGYSVSREKKESFPLTVTSAQKNPTAFYLCASTPTGTNYGYTFGSGTRLTVV.